A selection of T cell receptor beta chains follows, all from one sample in a study of PD-1 blockade in classical Hodgkin lymphoma. TCRdb keeps only in-frame clones here, not all; method: immunoSEQ multiplex PCR. This sample yields tens of thousands of clones, of which roughly 87% are seen a single time; roughly 8.1% belongs to the top ten. The material was peripheral blood mononuclear cells (PBMCs), obtained before the fourth cycle of nivolumab. All receptors come from a human donor with classical Hodgkin lymphoma. Both conserved end residues are part of each CDR3. D genes are given only for firm matches. Clone sizes are given selectively: once, few, many, or a class where the clone is expanded.

TRBJ1-5	NA	NA	TRBV6-5	TGTGCCAGCAGCCCTGGGTGGGAGACTCAGCCCCAGCATTTT	CASSPGWETQPQHF
TRBJ1-1	NA	NA	TRBV9	TGTGCCAGCAGCGTATTCGTGAACACTGAAGCTTTCTTT	CASSVFVNTEAFF
TRBJ1-5	NA	NA	TRBV27	TGTGCCAGCAGTTTATCGGGTCTCAATCAGCCCCAGCATTTT	CASSLSGLNQPQHF
TRBJ2-7	TRBD2	NA	TRBV19	TGTGCCAGTAGTTTTTCCGGGGCTTGGCGGGGGAGCACCTACGAGCAGTACTTC	CASSFSGAWRGSTYEQYF
TRBJ2-1	TRBD1	NA	TRBV5-1	TGCGCCAGCACCTATGGCGGGACAGGGGGCTCGGGTGAGCAGTTCTTC	CASTYGGTGGSGEQFF
TRBJ2-4	NA	NA	TRBV29-1	TGCAGCGTTGCCCCAGGGGAAAACATTCAGTACTTC	CSVAPGENIQYF
TRBJ1-1	NA	NA	TRBV6-6	TGTGCCAGCAGTTATTTTGTATTTTCGAGAGGGGCAGCTTTCTTT	CASSYFVFSRGAAFF
TRBJ1-2	NA	NA	TRBV9	TGTGCCAGCAGCGTAGTCTCCGGGACACGCGGCATGCGGAATGGCTACACCTTC	CASSVVSGTRGMRNGYTF
TRBJ2-2	NA	NA	TRBV10-1	TGCGCCAGCACAAAGGGTTCGAACACCGGGGAGCTGTTTTTT	CASTKGSNTGELFF
TRBJ1-2	TRBD1	few	TRBV11-1	TGTGCCAGCAGCCGACGACAGGGAGGCTACACCTTC	CASSRRQGGYTF
TRBJ1-1	NA	NA	TRBV2	TGTGCCAGCAGTGAAGTCCCGGGACGTAACACTGAAGCTTTCTTT	CASSEVPGRNTEAFF
TRBJ2-7	NA	NA	TRBV14	TGTGCCAGCAGCCAAGAGGATCGGGAGTACTACGAGCAGTACTTC	CASSQEDREYYEQYF
TRBJ2-4	TRBD1	NA	TRBV5-1	TGCGCCAGCAGCTCGACAGGGGGCGGTGACATTCAGTACTTC	CASSSTGGGDIQYF
TRBJ2-7	NA	NA	TRBV5-6	TGTGCCAGCAGCTTGATTGGGGGACGTTTCTACGAGCAGTACTTC	CASSLIGGRFYEQYF
TRBJ1-2	TRBD1	NA	TRBV4-1	TGCGCCAGCAGCCTTCTAACGACAGGGGAGTCGATCACCTATGGCTACACCTTC	CASSLLTTGESITYGYTF
TRBJ1-4	TRBD1	once	TRBV15	TGTGCCACCAGCTCTCCGGGACAGGGATTCCTCCAGAATGAAAAACTGTTTTTT	CATSSPGQGFLQNEKLFF
TRBJ1-2	NA	NA	TRBV6-1	TGTGCCAGCAGTGAAGGGGGCTATGGCTACACCTTC	CASSEGGYGYTF
TRBJ2-3	TRBD2	NA	TRBV5-1	TGCGCCAGCAGCGAGCGGGGGGGCCAATCAGATACGCAGTATTTT	CASSERGGQSDTQYF
TRBJ2-6	NA	once	TRBV7-3	TGTGCCAGCAGCTTAAGGGCATCTCTTCCTACTGGGGCCAACGTCCTGACTTTC	CASSLRASLPTGANVLTF
TRBJ2-5	NA	NA	TRBV7-6	TGTGCCAGCAGCTTAGCGCTTGGGGAAATGGATAGGAGGGGGAGTGAGACCCAGTACTTC	CASSLALGEMDRRGSETQYF
TRBJ2-2	TRBD1	NA	TRBV6-5	TGTGCCAGCGTTCGGACAGGAACGGGGGAGCTGTTTTTT	CASVRTGTGELFF
TRBJ1-5	NA	NA	TRBV2	TGTGCCAGCAGTGGCACGGGGACCCACAATCAGCCCCAGCATTTT	CASSGTGTHNQPQHF
TRBJ2-7	TRBD1	NA	TRBV6-1	TGTGCCAGCAGTGGGCGGACAGGGTCCTACGAGCAGTACTTC	CASSGRTGSYEQYF
TRBJ2-7	NA	NA	TRBV7-8	TGTGCCAGCAGCTCATTCGAGGGAGGAGAGCAGTACTTC	CASSSFEGGEQYF
TRBJ2-7	NA	NA	TRBV28	TGTGCCAGCAGTTTATTAGGAACCTCCTACGAGCAGTACTTC	CASSLLGTSYEQYF
TRBJ1-1	TRBD1	NA	TRBV5-1	TGCGCCAGCAGCGGACAGGGGGTGGGGAACACTGAAGCTTTCTTT	CASSGQGVGNTEAFF
TRBJ1-1	NA	few	TRBV6-1	TGTGCCAGCAGTTGGGGGAACACTGAAGCTTTCTTT	CASSWGNTEAFF
TRBJ2-2	NA	NA	TRBV9	TGTGCCAGCTACCATGCAGGAACCGGGGAGCTGTTTTTT	CASYHAGTGELFF
TRBJ2-1	TRBD2	NA	TRBV7-8	TGTGCCAGCAGCTTTTTTCTAGCGGGGGGCAAATACAATGAGCAGTTCTTC	CASSFFLAGGKYNEQFF
TRBJ2-7	TRBD2	NA	TRBV6-5	TGTGCCAGCGGACCCCAAGGCTGGACTAGCGACGAGCAGTACTTC	CASGPQGWTSDEQYF
TRBJ2-7	NA	NA	TRBV5-1	TGCGCCAGCAGCTTGGATACCGGGGGGCGTCCGTACTTC	CASSLDTGGRPYF
TRBJ2-3	TRBD1	NA	TRBV7-6	TGTGCCAGCAGCTTAGATCAGGGGGCTACAGATACGCAGTATTTT	CASSLDQGATDTQYF
TRBJ2-5	NA	NA	TRBV5-1	TGCGCCAGCAGCTTCGACCCGTATCAAGAGACCCAGTACTTC	CASSFDPYQETQYF
TRBJ1-5	TRBD1	once	TRBV5-1	TGCGCCAGCAGCTTGGATGGACAGGGCGGCAATCAGCCCCAGCATTTT	CASSLDGQGGNQPQHF
TRBJ2-5	TRBD2	NA	TRBV18	TGTGCCAGCTCCCCCGGCGGGGGGCGGTTGGAGACCCAGTACTTC	CASSPGGGRLETQYF
TRBJ1-1	NA	NA	TRBV5-1	TGCGCCAGCAGCTTGGGACAGACTGAAGCTTTCTTT	CASSLGQTEAFF
TRBJ1-2	NA	few	TRBV4-1	TGCGCCAGCAGCCAAGGACGGACCGCGGATTTCTATGGCTACACCTTC	CASSQGRTADFYGYTF
TRBJ1-1	NA	NA	TRBV29-1	TGCAGCGTTGGTAAGGTTTTGAACACTGAAGCTTTCTTT	CSVGKVLNTEAFF
TRBJ2-7	NA	NA	TRBV19	TGTGCCAGTAGTATCGGGCTGATCTCTACGGGGCAGTACTTC	CASSIGLISTGQYF
TRBJ2-1	NA	NA	TRBV2	TGTGCCAGCAGGGAGTACAATGAGCAGTTCTTC	CASREYNEQFF
TRBJ1-2	NA	NA	TRBV5-1	TGCGCCAGCAGGAGCCCGATTAACTATGGCTACACCTTC	CASRSPINYGYTF
TRBJ1-2	NA	NA	TRBV2	TGTGCCAGCAAGTTGCTTGACTTTGATGGCTACACCTTC	CASKLLDFDGYTF
TRBJ2-3	NA	once	TRBV7-7	TGTGCCAGCAGCTCCGGTCCCCCAAGCACAGATACGCAGTATTTT	CASSSGPPSTDTQYF
TRBJ1-6	NA	NA	TRBV6-6	TGTGCCAGCCAGGCCCAATCCCGGAGTTCACCCCTCCACTTT	CASQAQSRSSPLHF
TRBJ2-5	NA	NA	TRBV18	TGTGCCAGCTCACCGAAGGGAGAGACCCAGTACTTC	CASSPKGETQYF
TRBJ2-7	NA	once	TRBV7-5	TGTGTCAGAGGGGCCCCCAGGGCCTGTACCCCCTACGAGCAGTACTTC	CVRGAPRACTPYEQYF
TRBJ1-2	NA	NA	TRBV28	TGTGCCAGCAGACAGAATGGCTACACCTTC	CASRQNGYTF
TRBJ2-3	NA	NA	TRBV10-3	TGTGCCATCAGTGCGGGGGGACACACAGATACGCAGTATTTT	CAISAGGHTDTQYF
TRBJ1-1	NA	NA	TRBV9	TGTGCCAGCAATACGGCGGGGAACACTGAAGCTTTCTTT	CASNTAGNTEAFF
TRBJ2-1	TRBD2	NA	TRBV19	TGTGCCAGTAGTATTTTCGGCGGGGGTATCGACAATGAGCAGTTCTTC	CASSIFGGGIDNEQFF
TRBJ2-5	NA	NA	TRBV5-1	TGCGCCAGCAGCTTGTTTGGAGGGACACCCGAGACCCAGTACTTC	CASSLFGGTPETQYF
TRBJ1-4	NA	NA	TRBV21-1	TGTGCCAGCACCACCACACCCCGGGGTACTGAAAAACTGTTTTTT	CASTTTPRGTEKLFF
TRBJ1-1	NA	NA	TRBV6-5	TGTGCCAGCAGTTACTTGGGGGTGTGGAGCACTGAAGCTTTCTTT	CASSYLGVWSTEAFF
TRBJ2-2	NA	NA	TRBV28	TGTGCCGCCCGGGGACAGAACACCGGGGAGCTGTTTTTT	CAARGQNTGELFF
TRBJ1-2	NA	NA	TRBV6-5	TGTGCCAGCAGTCCCGCAGGAGATGGCTACACCTTC	CASSPAGDGYTF
TRBJ2-7	NA	NA	TRBV5-1	TGCGCCAGCAGCCCAGACCCTGGGGGCCCCGAGCAGTACTTC	CASSPDPGGPEQYF
TRBJ1-5	NA	NA	TRBV28	TGTGCCAGCCGTAGGCAGGTCTTCCTAAATAGCAATCAGCCCCAGCATTTT	CASRRQVFLNSNQPQHF
TRBJ1-1	TRBD1	NA	TRBV5-1	TGCGCCAGCAGCTTGGAGGCAGGGGGGACTCCTGAAGCTTTCTTT	CASSLEAGGTPEAFF
TRBJ1-5	NA	NA	TRBV28	TGTGCCAGCAGACTACAGGGTCCGCAGCCCCAGCATTTT	CASRLQGPQPQHF